This T cell receptor beta chain was obtained from a study of shared clonotypes between healthy human individuals. Turning to the study itself: The study used three CD4 naive, three CD4 memory, two CD8 naive and one CD8 memory plate per donor. The study, taken as a whole, reports: Unshared clonotypes carried lower generation probabilities than those common to all four donors.

About 30,000 T cell genomes, or roughly 200 ng DNA, went into the sorted-subset replicate PCRs. Here immunoSEQ multiplex PCR was the method, and the copy in TCRdb shows in-frame clones only, minus some. The sample holds around 750,000 clones, roughly 70% seen once. To note about this clone: Its specificity is not known. A single base is all that separates this from a far larger clone, so a read error is likely.

Germline V CDR1 and CDR2: SGDLS, YYNGEE. Trimming removed 3 bases at V and 0 bases at J, with 3 bases between. This CDR3 has 12 residues. This chain joins TRBV9 and TRBJ2-5, with D unclear. The TCR sequence derives from a woman in her twenties or thirties in good health. Sequenced material: memory CD4+ T cells sorted from blood. Noted subset: CD45RA-negative fraction. The CDR3 DNA reads TGTGCCAGCAGCGCAAACCAAGAGACCCAGTACTTC. As protein: CASSANQETQYF.